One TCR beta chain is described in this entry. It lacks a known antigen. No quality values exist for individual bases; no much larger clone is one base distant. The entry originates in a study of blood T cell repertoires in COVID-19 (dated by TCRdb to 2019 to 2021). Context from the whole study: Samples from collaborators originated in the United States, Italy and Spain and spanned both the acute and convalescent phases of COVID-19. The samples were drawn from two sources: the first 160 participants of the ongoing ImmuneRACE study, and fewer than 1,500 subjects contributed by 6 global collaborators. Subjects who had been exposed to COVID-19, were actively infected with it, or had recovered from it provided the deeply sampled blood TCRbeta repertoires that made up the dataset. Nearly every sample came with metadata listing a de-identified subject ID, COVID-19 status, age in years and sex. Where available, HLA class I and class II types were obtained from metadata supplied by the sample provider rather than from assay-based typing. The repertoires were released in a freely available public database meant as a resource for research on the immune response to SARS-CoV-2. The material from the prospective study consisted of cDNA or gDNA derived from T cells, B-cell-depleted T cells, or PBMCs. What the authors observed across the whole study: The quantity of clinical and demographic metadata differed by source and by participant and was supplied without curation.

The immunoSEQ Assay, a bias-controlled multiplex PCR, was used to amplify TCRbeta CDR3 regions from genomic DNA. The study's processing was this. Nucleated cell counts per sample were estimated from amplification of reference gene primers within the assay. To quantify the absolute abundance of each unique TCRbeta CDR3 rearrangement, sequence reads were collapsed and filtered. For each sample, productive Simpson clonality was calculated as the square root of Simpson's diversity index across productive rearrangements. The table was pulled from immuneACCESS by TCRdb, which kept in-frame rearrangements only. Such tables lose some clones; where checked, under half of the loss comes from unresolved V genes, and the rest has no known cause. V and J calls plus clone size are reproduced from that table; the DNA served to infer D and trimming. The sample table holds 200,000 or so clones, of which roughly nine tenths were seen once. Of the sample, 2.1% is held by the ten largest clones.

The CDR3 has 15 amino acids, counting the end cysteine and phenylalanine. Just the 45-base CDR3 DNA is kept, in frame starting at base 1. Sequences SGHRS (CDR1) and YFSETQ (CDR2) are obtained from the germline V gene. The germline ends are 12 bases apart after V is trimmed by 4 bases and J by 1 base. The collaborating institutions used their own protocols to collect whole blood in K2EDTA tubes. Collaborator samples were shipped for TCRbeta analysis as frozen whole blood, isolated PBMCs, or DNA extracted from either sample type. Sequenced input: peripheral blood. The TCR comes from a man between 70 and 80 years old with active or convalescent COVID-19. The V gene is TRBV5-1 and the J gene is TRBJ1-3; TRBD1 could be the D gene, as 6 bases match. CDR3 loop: CASSRGQSSGNTIYF. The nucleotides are TGCGCCAGCAGCAGAGGACAGTCTTCTGGAAACACCATATATTTT.